The table lists the clone carrying this TCR beta chain with many counts. The antigen is unknown. The CDR3 contains 15 residues. The junction had 6 bases not matched to a gene; V was cut back by 3 bases and J by 4 bases. Germline V gene data show CDR1 as SQVTM and CDR2 as ANQGSEA. From RNA transcripts, TCR beta CDR3 regions were amplified. The study used the HTBI primer set for a first-round RT-PCR of the TCR CDR3. TCRdb processed the multiplex PCR reads anew with MiXCR; each CDR3 protein has one entry. Altogether roughly 250,000 distinct CDR3 sequences are present, roughly 15% being singletons, with the ten largest covering roughly 15%. Uncontrolled infection, other autoimmune disease, pregnancy and lactation each barred patients from inclusion. The source of the sample is a study of T cells in Graves' hyperthyroidism and ophthalmopathy. Findings of the study overall: The model made its ophthalmopathy prediction, and onset followed a median approximately 7 months later.

The receptor was isolated from a woman in her thirties or forties with Graves' hyperthyroidism that later progressed to Graves' ophthalmopathy. Sequencing input: blood. The V gene is TRBV29-1, the J gene TRBJ2-3; 11 bases map to TRBD2. The DNA of the CDR3 is TGCAGCGTTGATCAACTAGCGGGAGACGCAGATACGCAGTATTTT. Translation: CSVDQLAGDADTQYF.